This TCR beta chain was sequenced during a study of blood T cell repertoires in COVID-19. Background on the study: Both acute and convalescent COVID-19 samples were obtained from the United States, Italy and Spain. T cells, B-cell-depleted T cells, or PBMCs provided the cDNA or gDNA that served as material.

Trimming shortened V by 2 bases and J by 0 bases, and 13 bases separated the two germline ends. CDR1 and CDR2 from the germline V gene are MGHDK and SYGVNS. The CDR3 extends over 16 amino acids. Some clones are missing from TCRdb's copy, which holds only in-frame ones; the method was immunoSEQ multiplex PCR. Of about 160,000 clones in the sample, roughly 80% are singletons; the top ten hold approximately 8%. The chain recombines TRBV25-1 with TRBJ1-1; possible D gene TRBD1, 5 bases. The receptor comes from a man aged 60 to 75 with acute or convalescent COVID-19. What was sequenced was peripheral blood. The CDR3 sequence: CASSERGGGLNTEAFF. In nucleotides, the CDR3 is TGTGCCAGCAGTGAAAGGGGTGGCGGCTTGAACACTGAAGCTTTCTTT. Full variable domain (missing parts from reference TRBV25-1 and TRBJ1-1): EADIYQTPRYLVIGTGKKITLECSQTMGHDKMYWYQQDPGMELHLIHYSYGVNSTEKGDLSSESTVSRIRTEHFPLTLESARPSHTSQYLCASSERGGGLNTEAFFGQGTRLTVV.